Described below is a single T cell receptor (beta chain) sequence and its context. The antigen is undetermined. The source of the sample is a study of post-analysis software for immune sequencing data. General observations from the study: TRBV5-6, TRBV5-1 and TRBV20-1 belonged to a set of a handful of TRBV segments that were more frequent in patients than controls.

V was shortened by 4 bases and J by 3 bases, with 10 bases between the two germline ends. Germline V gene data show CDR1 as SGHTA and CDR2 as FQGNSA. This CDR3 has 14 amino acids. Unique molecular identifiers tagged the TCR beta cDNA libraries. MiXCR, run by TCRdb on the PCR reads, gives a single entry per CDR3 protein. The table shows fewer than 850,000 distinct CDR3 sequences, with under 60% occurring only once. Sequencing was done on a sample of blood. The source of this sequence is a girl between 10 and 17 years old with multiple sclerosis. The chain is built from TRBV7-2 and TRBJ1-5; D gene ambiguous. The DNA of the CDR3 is TGTGCCAGCAGCTCCTGGGGTTCCAATCAGCCCCAGCATTTT. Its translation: CASSSWGSNQPQHF.